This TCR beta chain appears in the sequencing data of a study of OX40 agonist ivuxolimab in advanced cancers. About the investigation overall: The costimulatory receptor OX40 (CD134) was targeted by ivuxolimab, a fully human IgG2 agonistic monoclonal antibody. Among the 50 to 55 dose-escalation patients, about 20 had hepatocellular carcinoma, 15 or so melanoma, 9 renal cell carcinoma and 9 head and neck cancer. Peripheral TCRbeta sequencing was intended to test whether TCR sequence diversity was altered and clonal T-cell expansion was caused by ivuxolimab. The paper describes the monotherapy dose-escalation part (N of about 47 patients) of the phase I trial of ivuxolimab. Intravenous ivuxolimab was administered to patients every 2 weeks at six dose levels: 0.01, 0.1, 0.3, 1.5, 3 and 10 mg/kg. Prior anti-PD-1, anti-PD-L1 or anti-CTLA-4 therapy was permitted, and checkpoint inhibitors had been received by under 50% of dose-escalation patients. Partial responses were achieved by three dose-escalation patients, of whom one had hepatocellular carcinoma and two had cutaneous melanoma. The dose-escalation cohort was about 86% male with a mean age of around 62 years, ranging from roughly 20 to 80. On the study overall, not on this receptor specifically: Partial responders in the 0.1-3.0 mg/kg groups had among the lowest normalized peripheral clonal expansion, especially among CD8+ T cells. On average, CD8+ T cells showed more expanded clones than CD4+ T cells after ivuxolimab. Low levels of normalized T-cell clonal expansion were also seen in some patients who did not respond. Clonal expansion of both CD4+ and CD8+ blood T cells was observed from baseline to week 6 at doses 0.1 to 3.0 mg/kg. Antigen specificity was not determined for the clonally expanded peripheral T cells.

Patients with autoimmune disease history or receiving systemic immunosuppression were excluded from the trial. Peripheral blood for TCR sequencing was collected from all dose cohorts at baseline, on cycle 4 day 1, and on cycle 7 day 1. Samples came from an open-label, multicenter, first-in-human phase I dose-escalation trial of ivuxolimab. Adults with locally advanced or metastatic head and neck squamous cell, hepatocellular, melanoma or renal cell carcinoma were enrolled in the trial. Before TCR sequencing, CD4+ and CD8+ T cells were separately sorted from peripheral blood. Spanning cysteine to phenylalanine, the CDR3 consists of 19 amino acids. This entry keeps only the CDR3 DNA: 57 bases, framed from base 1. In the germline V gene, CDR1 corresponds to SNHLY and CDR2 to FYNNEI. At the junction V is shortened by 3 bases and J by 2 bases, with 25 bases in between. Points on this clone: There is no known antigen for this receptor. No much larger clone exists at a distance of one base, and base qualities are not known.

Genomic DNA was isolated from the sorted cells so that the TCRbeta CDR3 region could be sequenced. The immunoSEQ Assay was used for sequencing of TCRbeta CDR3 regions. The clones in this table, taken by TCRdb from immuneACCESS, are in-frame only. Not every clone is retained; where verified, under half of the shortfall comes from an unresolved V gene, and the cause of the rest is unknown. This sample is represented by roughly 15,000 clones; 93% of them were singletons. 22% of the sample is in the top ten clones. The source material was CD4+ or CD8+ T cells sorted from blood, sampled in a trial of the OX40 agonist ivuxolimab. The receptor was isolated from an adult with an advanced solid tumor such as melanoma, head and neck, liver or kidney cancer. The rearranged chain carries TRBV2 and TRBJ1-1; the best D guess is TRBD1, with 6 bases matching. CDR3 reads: CASSELGRGGGLANTEAFF. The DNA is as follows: TGTGCCAGCAGTGAGTTAGGCAGGGGAGGAGGATTGGCCAACACTGAAGCTTTCTTT.